These 30 T cell receptor beta chains share one sample of origin, sequenced in a study of T cell responses to AZD1222 COVID-19 vaccine. Some clones are missing from TCRdb's copy, which holds only in-frame ones; the method was immunoSEQ multiplex PCR. The sample consists of around 130,000 clones, just under 95% of them appearing once. Sequences were derived from peripheral blood, sampled on day 0 of AZD1222 vaccination. The receptors originated from an adult in good health.

The rearrangement joins TRBV5-1 to TRBJ1-1; D gene uncertain. Germline CDR1 and CDR2: SGHRS and YFSETQ. The length of the CDR3 is 14 residues. Trimming stripped 4 bases from V and 4 bases from J, with 14 bases between. In DNA, the CDR3 is TGCGCCAGCAGCATCGCCTCGGGAGGCACTGAAGCTTTCTTT. This translates into CASSIASGGTEAFF.

J is TRBJ2-3 and V is TRBV19; D may be TRBD2 (7 bases). The CDR3 has 17 residues. In germline, CDR1 is LNHDA, CDR2 SQIVND (reference sequence). The ends were cut back, 5 bases at V and 2 bases at J, with 20 bases in the middle. CDR3 coding DNA: TGTGCCAGTAGTTCTTGGAGGGGGGAGGGCCCCACAGATACGCAGTATTTT. It codes for CASSSWRGEGPTDTQYF.

V and J are TRBV10-3 and TRBJ2-3, with 11 bases identical to TRBD2. CDR1 and CDR2 (germline): ENHRY, SYGVKD. This CDR3 region has 14 residues. The V and J ends lost 4 bases and 6 bases, in that order; junction bases with no gene match: 3. CDR3 in amino acids: CAISVGLADDTQYF. The CDR3 nucleotides read TGTGCCATCAGTGTGGGACTAGCGGACGATACGCAGTATTTT.

The V call is TRBV7-9, the J call TRBJ1-5; unclear D gene. The V end lost 2 bases, the J end lost 6 bases, and 5 bases lay between the germline ends. Germline V lookup: CDR1 SEHNR, CDR2 FQNEAQ (reference sequence). CDR3 length equals 12 residues. For the CDR3, the DNA is TGTGCCAGCAGCTTATTCGGTCAGCCCCAGCATTTT. Amino acids: CASSLFGQPQHF.

The chain carries TRBV3-1 (or the pseudogene TRBV3-2) and TRBJ2-7; D is uncertain. V was pared by 4 bases and J by 0 bases, with 7 bases between. The length of the CDR3 is 13 residues. Germline V gives CDR1 LGHDT, CDR2 YNNKEL (reference sequence). CDR3 nucleotide sequence: TGTGCCAGCAGCCCCGAGAGCTCCTACGAGCAGTACTTC. The encoded protein is CASSPESSYEQYF.

The genes are TRBV4-1 and TRBJ2-1; 7 bases map to TRBD1. Germline V CDR1 and CDR2: MGHRA, YSYEKL. With V trimmed by 1 base and J by 2 bases, 2 bases remained unmatched. The CDR3 spans 15 residues. In DNA, the CDR3 is TGCGCCAGCAGCCAAGGGACAGGACCCTACAATGAGCAGTTCTTC. Translating gives CASSQGTGPYNEQFF.

This chain links TRBV5-1 with TRBJ2-1; possibly TRBD1 for D (5 bases). This CDR3 is built from 16 residues. With 1 base removed from V and 7 bases from J, the gap between germline ends came to 18 bases. The germline V gene has CDR1 SGHRS and CDR2 YFSETQ. The CDR3 DNA sequence: TGCGCCAGCAGCTTGAAGGGCGCAGGGCCCTTGAATGAGCAGTTCTTC. It specifies CASSLKGAGPLNEQFF.

This clone appeared once. The rearrangement links TRBV5-6 to TRBJ1-2; D remains ambiguous. This CDR3 is 14 amino acids long. Trimming left V 2 bases short and J 6 bases short, with 14 bases between. The germline V gene has CDR1 SGHDT and CDR2 YYEEEE. The chain's CDR3 is CASSFRRGYDGYTF. The CDR3 nucleotides are TGTGCCAGCAGCTTTCGACGCGGCTACGATGGCTACACCTTC.

This clone was observed once. This chain uses TRBV9 with TRBJ2-7; TRBD2 matches 12 bases. The CDR3 has 17 residues. V lost 3 bases to trimming and J lost 6 bases; unmatched junction nucleotides: 13. CDR1 and CDR2 from the germline V gene are SGDLS and YYNGEE. The CDR3 is CASSAALAGGLLSEQYF. CDR3 bases: TGTGCCAGCAGCGCCGCACTAGCGGGAGGCCTCCTATCCGAGCAGTACTTC.

The V and J genes are TRBV6-2 or TRBV6-3 and TRBJ2-7; no reliable D call. This CDR3 is 14 amino acids long. Germline CDR1 reads MNHEY; CDR2 reads SVGEGT. Trimming cost V 2 bases and J 10 bases, with 18 bases left between them. CDR3 nucleotides: TGTGCCAGCAGTTACAGGGAAGGGATAGTTCTACAGTACTTC. Residues: CASSYREGIVLQYF.

The CDR3 sequence is CASSYARSEQFF. In DNA, the CDR3 is TGTGCCAGCAGTTACGCACGCTCTGAGCAGTTCTTC. J is TRBJ2-1 and V is TRBV6-2 or TRBV6-3; D uncertain. The CDR3 spans 12 residues. Germline-derived CDR1 and CDR2 are MNHEY and SVGEGT. The V end was cut by 2 bases, the J end by 9 bases, with 8 bases between.

This clone is a singleton in its sample. The CDR3 region has the DNA TGTGCCAGCAGGGGGACTAGCGTATACGTTGAGCAGTTCTTC. Its translation: CASRGTSVYVEQFF. This chain links TRBV2 with TRBJ2-1, with 10 nucleotides matching TRBD2. This CDR3 has 14 amino acids. CDR1 and CDR2 (germline): SNHLY, FYNNEI. Germline trimming cut 6 bases from V and 9 bases from J; bases unmatched to any gene: 8.

The chain is built from TRBV11-2 and TRBJ2-5, with D possibly TRBD1 on 6 matching bases. V lost 1 base and J lost 5, with 14 bases in between. The CDR3 sequence is 15 residues long. Germline V gives CDR1 SGHAT, CDR2 FQNNGV. The CDR3 loop reads CASSLVAGVAETQYF. The CDR3 DNA is TGTGCCAGCAGCTTAGTGGCAGGGGTTGCGGAGACCCAGTACTTC.

This clone has a single count. The rearrangement joins TRBV25-1 to TRBJ2-7, with 9 bases that match TRBD2. Trimming took 4 bases from V and 7 from J; bases not matched to a gene: 5. There are 13 residues in the CDR3. Germline loops: CDR1 MGHDK, CDR2 SYGVNS. CDR3 bases: TGTGCCAGCAGTGGTAGCGGGGGCCCTGAGCAGTACTTC. Translating it yields CASSGSGGPEQYF.

This rearrangement joins TRBV28 to TRBJ1-5; a possible D gene is TRBD1 (5 bases). This CDR3 spans 15 amino acids. Deletions cut 3 bases from V and 4 bases from J, with 13 bases between. Germline lookup yields CDR1 MDHEN and CDR2 SYDVKM. The chain's CDR3 is CASSFTGARNQPQHF. The DNA of the CDR3 is TGTGCCAGCAGTTTCACCGGGGCGAGGAATCAGCCCCAGCATTTT.

The chain recombines TRBV5-1 with TRBJ2-2; TRBD1 matches at 7 bases. Germline CDR1 SGHRS, CDR2 YFSETQ. With 4 bases clipped from V and 4 bases from J, the junction kept 7 bases outside the gene matches. The CDR3 length is 15 residues. The CDR3 here is CASSLRTGSTGELFF. In DNA, the CDR3 is TGCGCCAGCAGCCTACGGACAGGATCCACCGGGGAGCTGTTTTTT. The full variable domain, rest sourced from reference TRBV5-1 and TRBJ2-2, is KAGVTQTPRYLIKTRGQQVTLSCSPISGHRSVSWYQQTPGQGLQFLFEYFSETQRNKGNFPGRFSGRQFSNSRSEMNVSTLELGDSALYLCASSLRTGSTGELFFGEGSRLTVL.

With respect to this clone: The junction and the germline gene differ at one end; a read error may be behind it. This sequence joins TRBV3-1 (or the pseudogene TRBV3-2) and TRBJ2-1; D ambiguous. The CDR3 spans 12 residues. Germline V gene lookup returns CDR1 LGHDT and CDR2 YNNKEL (reference sequence). CDR3: CASSQSFNEQFF. In DNA, the CDR3 is TGTGCCAGCAGCCAATCCTTCAATGAGCAGTTCTTC.

This sequence joins TRBV7-9 and TRBJ2-3; 7 bases are shared with TRBD1. Germline CDR1 reads SEHNR; CDR2 reads FQNEAQ (reference sequence). The CDR3 is made up of 16 amino acids. V trimming: 6 bases; J trimming: 6 bases; junction bases outside the gene matches: 15. CDR3 residues: CASRPTYRGSSDTQYF. The CDR3 nucleotides read TGTGCCAGCAGGCCGACCTACAGGGGTTCATCGGATACGCAGTATTTT.

CDR3 in amino acids: CSAGDGGSYEQYF. The CDR3, as DNA: TGCAGCGCCGGGGATGGCGGTTCCTACGAGCAGTACTTC. The rearrangement uses TRBV29-1 and TRBJ2-7; weak D call: TRBD2 (5 bases). CDR1 SQVTM and CDR2 ANQGSEA come from the germline V gene. The CDR3 contains 13 residues. V lost 7 bases, J lost 1 base, and 14 bases lay in between.

The gene calls are TRBV6-5 and TRBJ2-1, with a weak D call TRBD2 (5 bases). This CDR3 spans 15 amino acids. From germline, CDR1 is MNHEY and CDR2 SVGAGI. The V and J ends lost 2 bases and 4 bases respectively, with 12 bases between them. CDR3 sequence (DNA): TGTGCCAGCAGTTACGGGAGTGACCTTTACAATGAGCAGTTCTTC. Protein: CASSYGSDLYNEQFF.

This clone was recorded only once. This rearrangement joins TRBV28 to TRBJ1-3; the match to TRBD1 covers 7 bases. The CDR3 sequence is 16 residues long. With 4 bases clipped from V and 0 bases from J, the junction kept 6 bases outside the gene matches. The germline V gene encodes CDR1 MDHEN and CDR2 SYDVKM. CDR3 DNA sequence: TGTGCCAGCAGTTCCCCGGACAGGAACTCTGGAAACACCATATATTTT. Protein sequence: CASSSPDRNSGNTIYF.

In this sample, this clone turned up once. This chain links TRBV18 with TRBJ2-3, with D unresolved. Germline loops: CDR1 KGHSH, CDR2 LQKENI. This CDR3 contains 12 residues. V lost 2 bases, J lost 6 bases, and 6 bases lay in between. As DNA, the CDR3 is TGTGCCAGCTCACCAATAGAGGATACGCAGTATTTT. It is translated as CASSPIEDTQYF.

This rearrangement joins TRBV7-2 to TRBJ1-2, with 7 bases fitting TRBD1. The germline V gene encodes CDR1 SGHTA and CDR2 FQGNSA. V lost 6 bases, J lost 4 bases, and 5 bases stayed unmatched. The CDR3 is 13 residues long. The CDR3 sequence is CASSATGSYGYTF. The CDR3 nucleotides are TGTGCCAGCAGTGCGACAGGGAGCTATGGCTACACCTTC.

This rearrangement joins TRBV2 to TRBJ2-7; D remains ambiguous. The germline CDR1 and CDR2 sequences are SNHLY and FYNNEI. The CDR3 extends over 14 amino acids. The germline V and J ends were trimmed by 2 bases and 3 bases, with 11 bases remaining between them. The CDR3 loop reads CASSESVLGYEQYF. CDR3 bases: TGTGCCAGCAGTGAATCGGTGCTTGGCTACGAGCAGTACTTC.

This chain links TRBV18 with TRBJ2-7; D remains ambiguous. The ends were cut back, 3 bases at V and 2 bases at J, with 5 bases in the middle. Per the germline V gene, CDR1 is KGHSH and CDR2 is LQKENI. The CDR3 covers 12 residues. This CDR3 reads CASSPSTYEQYF. Written as DNA, the CDR3 is TGTGCCAGCTCACCTTCTACCTACGAGCAGTACTTC.

The V gene is TRBV21-1, the J gene TRBJ2-1; the DNA was not used to check the table's D call, TRBD2. TRBV21-1 is a pseudogene. CDR3 length: 17 amino acids. The CDR3 sequence is CASSKALVTSCVGEQFF. DNA for the CDR3: TGTGCCAGCAGCAAAGCGCTGGTCACTAGCTGTGTAGGAGAGCAGTTCTTC.

The V and J genes are TRBV19 and TRBJ2-7; D not certain. CDR3 size: 15 residues. Germline CDR1 and CDR2: LNHDA and SQIVND (reference sequence). Trimming left V 6 bases short and J 0 bases short, with 15 bases between. The CDR3 region is CASRRATQSSYEQYF. The CDR3 coding sequence is TGTGCCAGTAGGCGCGCGACCCAAAGCTCCTACGAGCAGTACTTC.

The CDR3 nucleotides are TGTGCCAGCAGCCACCGAGTAGGGGGGGGCGGCACTGAAGCTTTCTTT. Amino acids: CASSHRVGGGGTEAFF. The rearrangement links TRBV3-1 (or the pseudogene TRBV3-2) to TRBJ1-1; D is perhaps TRBD1 (6 bases). Trimming took 3 bases from V and 4 from J, leaving 18 bases between them. CDR1 LGHDT and CDR2 YNNKEL come from the germline V gene (reference sequence). The CDR3 consists of 16 residues.

The chain couples TRBV6-6 to TRBJ2-1; D possibly corresponds to TRBD1 (6 bases). Germline V CDR1 and CDR2: MNHNY, SVGAGI (reference sequence). Trimming took 2 bases from V and 9 from J, leaving 14 bases between them. The CDR3 runs 14 residues. The CDR3 is CASSYEGGIAEQFF. The CDR3 coding sequence is TGTGCCAGCAGTTACGAAGGGGGAATAGCTGAGCAGTTCTTC.

The rearrangement uses TRBV12-3 or TRBV12-4 and TRBJ1-2; D possibly corresponds to TRBD1 (6 bases). Trimming removed 6 bases from V and 8 bases from J, with 13 bases in between. The CDR3 totals 12 residues. CDR3 loop: CASRAGVRGYTF. CDR3 sequence (DNA): TGTGCCAGCAGAGCAGGGGTGCGAGGCTACACCTTC.